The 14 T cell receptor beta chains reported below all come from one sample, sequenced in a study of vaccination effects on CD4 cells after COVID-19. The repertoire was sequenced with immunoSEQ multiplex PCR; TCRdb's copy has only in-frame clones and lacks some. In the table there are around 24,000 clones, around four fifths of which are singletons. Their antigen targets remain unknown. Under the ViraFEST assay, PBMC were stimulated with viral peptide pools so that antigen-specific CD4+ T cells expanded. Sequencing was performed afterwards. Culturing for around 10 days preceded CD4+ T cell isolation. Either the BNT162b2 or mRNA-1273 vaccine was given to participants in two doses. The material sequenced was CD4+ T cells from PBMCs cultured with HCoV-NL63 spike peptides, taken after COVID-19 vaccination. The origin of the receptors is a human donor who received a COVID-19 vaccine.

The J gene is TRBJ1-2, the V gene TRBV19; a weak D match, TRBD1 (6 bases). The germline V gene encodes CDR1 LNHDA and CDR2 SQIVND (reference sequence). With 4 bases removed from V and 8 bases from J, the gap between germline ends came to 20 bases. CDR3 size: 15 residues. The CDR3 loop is CASSTLEGGLWGYTF. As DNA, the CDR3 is TGTGCCAGTAGTACCCTTGAGGGGGGCCTCTGGGGCTACACCTTC.

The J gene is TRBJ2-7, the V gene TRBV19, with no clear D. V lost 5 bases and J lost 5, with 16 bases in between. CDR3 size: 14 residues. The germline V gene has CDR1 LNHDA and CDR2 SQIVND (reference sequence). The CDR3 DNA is TGTGCCAGTAGTCCCTTCTTGAAAGGCGACGAGCAGTACTTC. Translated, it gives CASSPFLKGDEQYF.

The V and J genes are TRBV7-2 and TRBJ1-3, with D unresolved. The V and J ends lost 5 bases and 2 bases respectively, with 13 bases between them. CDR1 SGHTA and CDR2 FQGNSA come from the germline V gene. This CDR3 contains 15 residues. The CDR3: CASSLRTVPGNTIYF. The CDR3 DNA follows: TGTGCCAGCAGCCTACGGACGGTGCCTGGAAACACCATATATTTT.

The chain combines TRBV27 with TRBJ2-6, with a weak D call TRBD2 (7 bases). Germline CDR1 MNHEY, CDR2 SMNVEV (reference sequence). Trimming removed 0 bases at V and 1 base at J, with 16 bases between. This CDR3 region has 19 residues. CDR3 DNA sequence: TGTGCCAGCAGTTTATCGTCGGGGGGCCTACCTTCTGGGGCCAACGTCCTGACTTTC. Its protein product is CASSLSSGGLPSGANVLTF.

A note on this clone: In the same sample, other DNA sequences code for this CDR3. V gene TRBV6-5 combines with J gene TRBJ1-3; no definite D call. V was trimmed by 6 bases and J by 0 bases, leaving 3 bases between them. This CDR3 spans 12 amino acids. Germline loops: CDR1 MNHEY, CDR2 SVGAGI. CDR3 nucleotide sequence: TGTGCCAGCAGGGGCTCTGGAAACACCATATATTTT. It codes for CASRGSGNTIYF.

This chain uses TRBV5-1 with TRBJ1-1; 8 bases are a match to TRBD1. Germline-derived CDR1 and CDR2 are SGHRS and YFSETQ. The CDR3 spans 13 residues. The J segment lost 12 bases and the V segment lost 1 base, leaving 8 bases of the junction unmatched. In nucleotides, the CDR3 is TGCGCCAGCAGCTTGAACGACAGGGGATCGCCTTTCTTT. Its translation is CASSLNDRGSPFF.

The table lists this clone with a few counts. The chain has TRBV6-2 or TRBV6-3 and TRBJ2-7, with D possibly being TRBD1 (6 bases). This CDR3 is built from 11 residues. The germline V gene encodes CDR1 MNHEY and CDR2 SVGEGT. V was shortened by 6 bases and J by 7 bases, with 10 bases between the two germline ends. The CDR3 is CASSPDREQYF. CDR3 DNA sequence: TGTGCCAGCAGCCCCGACAGGGAGCAGTACTTC.

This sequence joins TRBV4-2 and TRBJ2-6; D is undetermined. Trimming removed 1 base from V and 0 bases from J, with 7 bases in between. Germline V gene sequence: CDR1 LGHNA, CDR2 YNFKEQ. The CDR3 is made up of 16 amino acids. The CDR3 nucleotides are TGTGCCAGCAGCCAAGGGATTGGCTCTGGGGCCAACGTCCTGACTTTC. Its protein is CASSQGIGSGANVLTF.

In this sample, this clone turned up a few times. The CDR3 sequence: CASSLAGQGSNQPQHF. The CDR3 DNA is TGTGCCAGCAGCTTAGCGGGACAGGGGAGCAATCAGCCCCAGCATTTT. The chain recombines TRBV7-9 with TRBJ1-5; 10 nucleotides agree with TRBD1. The V gene end was trimmed by 0 bases and the J gene end by 1 base; junction bases not matched to a gene: 0. Germline CDR1 reads SEHNR; CDR2 reads FQNEAQ (reference sequence). This CDR3 spans 16 amino acids.

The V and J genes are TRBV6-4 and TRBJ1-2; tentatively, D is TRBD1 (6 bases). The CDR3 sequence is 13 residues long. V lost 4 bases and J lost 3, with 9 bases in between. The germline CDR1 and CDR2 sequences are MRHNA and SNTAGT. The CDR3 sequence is CASSGQDYYGYTF. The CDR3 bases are TGTGCCAGCAGTGGACAGGACTACTATGGCTACACCTTC.

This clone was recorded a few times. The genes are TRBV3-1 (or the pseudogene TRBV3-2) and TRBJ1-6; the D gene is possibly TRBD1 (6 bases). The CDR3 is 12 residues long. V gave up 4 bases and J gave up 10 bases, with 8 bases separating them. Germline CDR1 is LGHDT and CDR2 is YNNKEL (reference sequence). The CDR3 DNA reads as TGTGCCAGCAGCCCAGGGGAATCACCCCTCCACTTT. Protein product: CASSPGESPLHF.

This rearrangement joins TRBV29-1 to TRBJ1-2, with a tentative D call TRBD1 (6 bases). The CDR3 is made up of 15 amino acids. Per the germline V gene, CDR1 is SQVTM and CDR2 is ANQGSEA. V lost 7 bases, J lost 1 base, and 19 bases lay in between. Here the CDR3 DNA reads TGCAGCGCTTTGACAGGCACCTCATATAACTATGGCTACACCTTC. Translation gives CSALTGTSYNYGYTF.

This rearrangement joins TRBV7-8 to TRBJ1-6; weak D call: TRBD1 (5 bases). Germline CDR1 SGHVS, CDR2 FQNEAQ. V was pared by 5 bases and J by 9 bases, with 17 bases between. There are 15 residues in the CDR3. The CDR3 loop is CASSPSARDSSPLHF. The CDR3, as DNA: TGTGCCAGCAGCCCGTCAGCCAGGGATAGTTCACCCCTCCACTTT.

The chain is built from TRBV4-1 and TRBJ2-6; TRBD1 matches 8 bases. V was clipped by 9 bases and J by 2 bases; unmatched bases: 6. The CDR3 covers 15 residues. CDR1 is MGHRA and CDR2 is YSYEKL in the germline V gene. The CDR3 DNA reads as TGCGCCAGTCAACCAGGGGGCGCTGGGGCCAACGTCCTGACTTTC. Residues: CASQPGGAGANVLTF.